This TCR beta chain was captured in a study of T cells in Graves' hyperthyroidism and ophthalmopathy. Study-level results: Stable hyperthyroidism was told apart from ophthalmopathy by a model built on 13 V-J features.

Clinical symptoms, serum thyroxine, TRAb, thyroid ultrasound and orbital computed tomography informed diagnoses. This clonotype was observed a few times. Antigen specificity is unknown. Researchers amplified the TCR beta CDR3 regions from RNA transcripts. Using the HTBI primer set, a first-round RT-PCR was run on the TCR CDR3. TCRdb re-derived calls from the multiplex PCR reads in MiXCR, one entry per CDR3 protein. Among 540,000 or so distinct CDR3 sequences, 15% to 19% were seen once, and the ten largest hold approximately 7%. Trimming took off 1 base at V and 6 bases at J, with 21 bases between the two ends. The germline V gene encodes CDR1 MGHRA and CDR2 YSYEKL. CDR3 length: 18 residues.

The receptor was derived from a woman in her twenties or thirties with Graves' hyperthyroidism. This chain uses TRBV4-1 with TRBJ2-2; D may be TRBD2 (6 bases). Sample: blood. Here the CDR3 reads CASSQALARGPKSGELFF. CDR3 nucleotides: TGCGCCAGCAGCCAAGCCCTAGCGAGAGGGCCGAAATCCGGGGAGCTGTTTTTT.